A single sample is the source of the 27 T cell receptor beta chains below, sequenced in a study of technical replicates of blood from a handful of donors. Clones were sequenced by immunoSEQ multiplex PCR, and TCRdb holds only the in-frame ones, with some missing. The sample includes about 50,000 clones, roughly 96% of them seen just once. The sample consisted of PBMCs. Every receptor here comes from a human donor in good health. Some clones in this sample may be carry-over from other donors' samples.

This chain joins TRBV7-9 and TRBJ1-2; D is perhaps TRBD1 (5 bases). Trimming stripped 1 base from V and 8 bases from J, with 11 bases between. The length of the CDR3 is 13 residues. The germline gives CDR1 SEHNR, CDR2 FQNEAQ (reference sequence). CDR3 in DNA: TGTGCCAGCAGCTTAGAGTCCAGGGTCGGCTACACCTTC. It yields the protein CASSLESRVGYTF.

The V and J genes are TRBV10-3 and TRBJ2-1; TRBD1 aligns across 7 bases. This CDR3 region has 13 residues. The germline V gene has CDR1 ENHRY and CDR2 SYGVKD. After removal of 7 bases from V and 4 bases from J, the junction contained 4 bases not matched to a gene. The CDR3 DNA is TGTGCCATCAAGGGGACAGAGTACAATGAGCAGTTCTTC. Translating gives CAIKGTEYNEQFF.

CDR3 nucleotide sequence: TGTGCCAGCAGTGAAGGGACTAGCGGTTTCTACGAGCAGTACTTC. Translating it yields CASSEGTSGFYEQYF. The chain joins TRBV2 to TRBJ2-7; 10 bases agree with TRBD2. This CDR3 has 15 residues. CDR1 and CDR2 from the germline V gene are SNHLY and FYNNEI. After removal of 1 base from V and 3 bases from J, the junction contained 3 bases not matched to a gene.

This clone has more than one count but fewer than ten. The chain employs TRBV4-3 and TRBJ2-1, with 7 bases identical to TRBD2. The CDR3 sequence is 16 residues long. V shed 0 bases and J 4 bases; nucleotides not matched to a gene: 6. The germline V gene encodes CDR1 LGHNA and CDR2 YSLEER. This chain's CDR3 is CASSQDTPGGYNEQFF. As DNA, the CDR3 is TGCGCCAGCAGCCAAGATACTCCGGGAGGATACAATGAGCAGTTCTTC.

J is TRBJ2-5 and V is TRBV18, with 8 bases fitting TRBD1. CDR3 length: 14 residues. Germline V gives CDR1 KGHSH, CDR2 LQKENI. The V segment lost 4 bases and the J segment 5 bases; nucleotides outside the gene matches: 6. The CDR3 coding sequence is TGTGCCAGCTCACTCGGACAGGGCGGGGAGACCCAGTACTTC. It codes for CASSLGQGGETQYF.

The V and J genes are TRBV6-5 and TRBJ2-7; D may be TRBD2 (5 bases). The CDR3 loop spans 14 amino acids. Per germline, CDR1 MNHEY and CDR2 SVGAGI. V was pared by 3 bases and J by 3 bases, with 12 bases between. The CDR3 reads CASSYGPGNYEQYF. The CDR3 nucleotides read TGTGCCAGCAGTTATGGTCCGGGGAACTACGAGCAGTACTTC.

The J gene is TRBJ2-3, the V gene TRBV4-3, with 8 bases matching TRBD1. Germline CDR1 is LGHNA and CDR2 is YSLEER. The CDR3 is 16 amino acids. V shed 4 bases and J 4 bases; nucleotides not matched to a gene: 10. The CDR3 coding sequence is TGCGCCAGCAGCCGTGGGCCGACAGGGGTCCCAGATACGCAGTATTTT. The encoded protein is CASSRGPTGVPDTQYF.

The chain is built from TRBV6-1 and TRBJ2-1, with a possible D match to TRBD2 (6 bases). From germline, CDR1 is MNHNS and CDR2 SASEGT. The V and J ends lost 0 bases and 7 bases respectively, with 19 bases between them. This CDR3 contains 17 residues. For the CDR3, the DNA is TGTGCCAGCAGTGAAGCCCTCCGAGCGGGCCATGGGAATGAGCAGTTCTTC. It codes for CASSEALRAGHGNEQFF.

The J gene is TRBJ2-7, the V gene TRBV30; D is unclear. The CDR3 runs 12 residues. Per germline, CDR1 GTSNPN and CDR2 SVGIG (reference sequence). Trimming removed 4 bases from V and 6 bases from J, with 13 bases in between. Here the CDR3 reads CAWTDQRPEQYF. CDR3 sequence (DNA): TGTGCCTGGACCGATCAGCGCCCCGAGCAGTACTTC.

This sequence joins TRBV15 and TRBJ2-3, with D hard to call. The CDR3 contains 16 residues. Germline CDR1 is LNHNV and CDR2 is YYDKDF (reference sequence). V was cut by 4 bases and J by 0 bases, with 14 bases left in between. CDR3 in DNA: TGTGCCACCAGCACCCGACTCAACCCTAGCACAGATACGCAGTATTTT. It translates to CATSTRLNPSTDTQYF.

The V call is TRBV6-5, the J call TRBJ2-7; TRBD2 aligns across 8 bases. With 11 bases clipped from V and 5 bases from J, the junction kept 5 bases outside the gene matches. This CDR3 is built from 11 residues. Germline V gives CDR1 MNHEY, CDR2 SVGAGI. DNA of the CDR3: TGTGCCTCGGGGGGGGTCCACGAGCAGTACTTC. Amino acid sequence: CASGGVHEQYF.

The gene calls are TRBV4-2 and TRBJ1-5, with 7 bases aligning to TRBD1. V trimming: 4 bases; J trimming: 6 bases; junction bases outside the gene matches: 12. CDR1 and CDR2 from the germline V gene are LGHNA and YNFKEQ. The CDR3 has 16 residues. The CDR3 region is CASSPSRATGSQPQHF. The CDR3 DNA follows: TGTGCCAGCAGCCCCTCACGGGCGACAGGGAGTCAGCCCCAGCATTTT.

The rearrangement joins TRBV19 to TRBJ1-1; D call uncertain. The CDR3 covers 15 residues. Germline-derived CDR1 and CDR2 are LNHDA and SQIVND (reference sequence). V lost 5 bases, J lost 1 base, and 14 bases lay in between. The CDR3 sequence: CASSPPRRSNTEAFF. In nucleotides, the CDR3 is TGTGCCAGTAGTCCACCCCGGCGGTCGAACACTGAAGCTTTCTTT.

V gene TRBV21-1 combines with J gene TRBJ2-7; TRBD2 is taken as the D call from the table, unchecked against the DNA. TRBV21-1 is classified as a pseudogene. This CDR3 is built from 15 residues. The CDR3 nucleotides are TGTGCCAGCAGCAAAGATGGGACTAGCTACTACGAGCAGTACTTC. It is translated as CASSKDGTSYYEQYF.

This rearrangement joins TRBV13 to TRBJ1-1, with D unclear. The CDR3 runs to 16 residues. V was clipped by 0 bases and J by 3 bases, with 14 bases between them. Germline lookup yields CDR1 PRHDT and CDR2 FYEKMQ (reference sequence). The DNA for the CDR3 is TGTGCCAGCAGCTTAGGATACGGGGAAAAGGACACTGAAGCTTTCTTT. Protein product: CASSLGYGEKDTEAFF.

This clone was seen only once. The CDR3 sequence: CASSSTALAPYNEQFF. The CDR3 nucleotides read TGTGCCAGCAGCTCGACAGCTCTAGCGCCCTACAATGAGCAGTTCTTC. The rearrangement links TRBV11-1 to TRBJ2-1; tentative D call: TRBD2 (6 bases). The CDR3 spans 16 residues. The V and J ends lost 4 bases and 2 bases respectively, with 15 bases between them. Germline V lookup: CDR1 SGHAT, CDR2 FQDESV (reference sequence).

The CDR3 DNA sequence: TGTGCCAGCAGCCATAACCGGGACACTGAAGCTTTCTTT. It yields the protein CASSHNRDTEAFF. This chain links TRBV14 with TRBJ1-1, with D unclear. The CDR3 has 13 residues. Germline V gene data show CDR1 as SGHDN and CDR2 as FVKESK. Trimming took off 3 bases at V and 3 bases at J, with 8 bases between the two ends.

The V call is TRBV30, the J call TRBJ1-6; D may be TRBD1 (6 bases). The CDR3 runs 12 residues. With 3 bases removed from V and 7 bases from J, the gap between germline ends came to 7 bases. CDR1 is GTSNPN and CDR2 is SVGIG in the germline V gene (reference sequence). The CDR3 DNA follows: TGTGCCTGGAGCCAGGGGAATTCACCCCTCCACTTT. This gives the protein CAWSQGNSPLHF. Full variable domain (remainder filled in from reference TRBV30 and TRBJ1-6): SQTIHQWPATLVQPVGSPLSLECTVEGTSNPNLYWYRQAAGRGLQLLFYSVGIGQISSEVPQNLSASRPQDRQFILSSKKLLLSDSGFYLCAWSQGNSPLHFGNGTRLTVT.

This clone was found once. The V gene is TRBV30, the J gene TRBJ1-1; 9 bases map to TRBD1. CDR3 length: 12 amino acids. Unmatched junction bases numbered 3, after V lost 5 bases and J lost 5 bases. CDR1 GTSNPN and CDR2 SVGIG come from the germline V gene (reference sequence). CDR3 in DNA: TGTGCCTGGGGACAGGGGAATACTGAAGCTTTCTTT. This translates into CAWGQGNTEAFF. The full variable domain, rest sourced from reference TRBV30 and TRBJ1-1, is SQTIHQWPATLVQPVGSPLSLECTVEGTSNPNLYWYRQAAGRGLQLLFYSVGIGQISSEVPQNLSASRPQDRQFILSSKKLLLSDSGFYLCAWGQGNTEAFFGQGTRLTVV.

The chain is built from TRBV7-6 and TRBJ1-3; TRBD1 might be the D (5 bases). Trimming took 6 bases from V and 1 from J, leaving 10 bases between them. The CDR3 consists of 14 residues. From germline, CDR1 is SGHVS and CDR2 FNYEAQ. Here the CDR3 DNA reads TGTGCCAGCAGTTCGGACATATCTGGAAACACCATATATTTT. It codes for CASSSDISGNTIYF.

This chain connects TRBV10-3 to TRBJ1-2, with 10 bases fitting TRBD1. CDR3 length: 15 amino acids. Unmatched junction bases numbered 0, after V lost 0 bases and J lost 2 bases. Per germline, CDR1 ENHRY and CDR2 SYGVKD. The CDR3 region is CAISESTGGNYGYTF. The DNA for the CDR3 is TGTGCCATCAGTGAGTCGACAGGGGGCAACTATGGCTACACCTTC.

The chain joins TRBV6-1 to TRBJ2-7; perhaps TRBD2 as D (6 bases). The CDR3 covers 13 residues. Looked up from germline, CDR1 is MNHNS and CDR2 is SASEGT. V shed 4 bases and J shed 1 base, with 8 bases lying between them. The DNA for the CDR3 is TGTGCCAGCAGTGTCGGGGGTTCCTACGAGCAGTACTTC. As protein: CASSVGGSYEQYF.

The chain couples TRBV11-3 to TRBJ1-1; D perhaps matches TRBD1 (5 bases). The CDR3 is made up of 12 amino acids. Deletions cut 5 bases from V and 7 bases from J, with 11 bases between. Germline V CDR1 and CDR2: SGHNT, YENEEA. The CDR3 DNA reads TGTGCCAGCAGCAGGGGTGGCAGTGAAGCTTTCTTT. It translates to CASSRGGSEAFF.

This CDR3 is CASSFLAANNEQFF. The CDR3 nucleotides are TGCGCCAGCAGCTTCCTAGCGGCAAACAATGAGCAGTTCTTC. The chain joins TRBV5-1 to TRBJ2-1; 7 bases match TRBD2. Germline V gene lookup returns CDR1 SGHRS and CDR2 YFSETQ. V lost 2 bases to trimming and J lost 5 bases; unmatched junction nucleotides: 4. The CDR3 totals 14 residues. The full variable domain, its missing parts supplied by reference TRBV5-1 and TRBJ2-1, is KAGVTQTPRYLIKTRGQQVTLSCSPISGHRSVSWYQQTPGQGLQFLFEYFSETQRNKGNFPGRFSGRQFSNSRSEMNVSTLELGDSALYLCASSFLAANNEQFFGPGTRLTVL.

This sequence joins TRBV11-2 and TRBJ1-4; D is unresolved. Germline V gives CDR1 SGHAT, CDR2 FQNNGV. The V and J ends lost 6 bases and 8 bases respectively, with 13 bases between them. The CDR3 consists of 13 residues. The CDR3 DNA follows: TGTGCCAGCAGTAACAGCCCTTGGGAAAAACTGTTTTTT. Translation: CASSNSPWEKLFF. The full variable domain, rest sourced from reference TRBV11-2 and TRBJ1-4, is EAGVAQSPRYKIIEKRQSVAFWCNPISGHATLYWYQQILGQGPKLLIQFQNNGVVDDSQLPKDRFSAERLKGVDSTLKIQPAKLEDSAVYLCASSNSPWEKLFFGSGTQLSVL.

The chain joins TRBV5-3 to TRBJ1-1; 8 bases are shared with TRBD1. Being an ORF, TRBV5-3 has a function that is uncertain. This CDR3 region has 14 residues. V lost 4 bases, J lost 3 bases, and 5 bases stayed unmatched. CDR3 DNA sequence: TGTGCCAGAAGCAACACCAGGGGGCACACTGAAGCTTTCTTT. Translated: CARSNTRGHTEAFF.

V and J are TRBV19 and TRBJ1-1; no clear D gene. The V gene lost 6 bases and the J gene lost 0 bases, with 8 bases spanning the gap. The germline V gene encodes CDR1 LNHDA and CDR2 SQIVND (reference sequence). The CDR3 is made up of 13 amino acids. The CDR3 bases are TGTGCCAGTAGGTTACTCATGAACACTGAAGCTTTCTTT. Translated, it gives CASRLLMNTEAFF. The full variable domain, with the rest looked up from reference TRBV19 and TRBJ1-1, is DGGITQSPKYLFRKEGQNVTLSCEQNLNHDAMYWYRQDPGQGLRLIYYSQIVNDFQKGDIAEGYSVSREKKESFPLTVTSAQKNPTAFYLCASRLLMNTEAFFGQGTRLTVV.